Presented here are 5 T cell receptor beta chains from one specimen sequenced in a study of blood T cell repertoires in COVID-19. The table came from immunoSEQ multiplex PCR; TCRdb's copy has only in-frame clones and leaves some out. The sample has 210,000 or so clones; around 88% are singletons. The sequenced material came from peripheral blood. These receptors came from a man between 18 and 29 years old with active or convalescent COVID-19.

This chain links TRBV2 with TRBJ1-5, with no clear D. The CDR3 runs 14 residues. CDR1 and CDR2 (germline): SNHLY, FYNNEI. V shed 5 bases and J shed 5 bases, with 13 bases lying between them. CDR3 nucleotides: TGTGCCAGCAGTCAAAGGTGGGGAGATCAGCCCCAGCATTTT. It yields the protein CASSQRWGDQPQHF.

The V and J genes are TRBV30 and TRBJ2-3, with 7 bases lining up with TRBD2. CDR3 length: 16 amino acids. V trimming: 5 bases; J trimming: 2 bases; junction bases outside the gene matches: 13. The germline gives CDR1 GTSNPN, CDR2 SVGIG (reference sequence). The CDR3 loop is CAWSNLWGRDTDTQYF. DNA for the CDR3: TGTGCCTGGTCCAACCTCTGGGGGAGGGACACAGATACGCAGTATTTT.

V gene TRBV19 combines with J gene TRBJ1-4; D call uncertain. The CDR3 has 13 residues. V was trimmed by 10 bases and J by 7 bases, leaving 16 bases between them. The germline CDR1 and CDR2 sequences are LNHDA and SQIVND (reference sequence). The DNA of the CDR3 is TGTGCCACCGGCGGACCTCGGGGTGAAAAACTGTTTTTT. Amino acid sequence: CATGGPRGEKLFF.

The V call is TRBV10-3, the J call TRBJ1-2, with D maybe TRBD1 (5 bases). The germline CDR1 and CDR2 sequences are ENHRY and SYGVKD. V lost 7 bases to trimming and J lost 3 bases, with 12 bases between them. This CDR3 has 13 amino acids. The CDR3 DNA follows: TGTGCCATCACGGCAGGGAGGGACTATGGCTACACCTTC. This encodes CAITAGRDYGYTF.

This clone was detected once. The CDR3, as DNA: TGTGCCAGTCTGCCGGGACAGGGGAGGACTGAAGCTTTCTTT. Protein sequence: CASLPGQGRTEAFF. The rearrangement uses TRBV28 and TRBJ1-1; TRBD1 aligns across 10 bases. Germline values: CDR1 MDHEN, CDR2 SYDVKM. Losses at the gene ends were 9 bases for V and 5 bases for J; bases not matched to a gene: 9. The CDR3 runs to 14 residues.